Each of the 13 T cell receptor beta chains below was sequenced from the same sample in a study of Tregs in tolerant kidney transplant recipients. Sequenced by immunoSEQ multiplex PCR; TCRdb stores in-frame clones only, minus some. Its table records roughly 48,000 clones. The source material was CD4+ T cells from blood, sampled before the transplant. These receptors all come from a human donor who received a combined kidney and bone marrow transplant.

Concerning this clone itself: The read halts 3 residues ahead of the CDR3 end, with the missing end drawn from the germline J gene. This chain connects TRBV7-3 to TRBJ2-1; possibly TRBD2 for D (5 bases). The length of the CDR3 is 13 residues. V was cut by 5 bases and J by 9 bases, with 14 bases left in between. Germline loops: CDR1 SGHTA, CDR2 FQGTGA. The CDR3: CASSLQNRGEQFF. The sequenced CDR3 bases are TGTGCCAGCAGCCTCCAAAATCGGGGTGAG.

About this clone itself: The read ends 3 residues before the CDR3 terminus; that terminus is restored from the germline J gene. The chain couples TRBV5-1 to TRBJ1-1, with 10 bases identical to TRBD1. J was trimmed by 2 bases and V by 4 bases; bases with no gene match: 5. CDR3 length: 15 residues. Germline V gene lookup returns CDR1 SGHRS and CDR2 YFSETQ. CDR3: CASSPGTGANTEAFF. CDR3 DNA, as far as it was read: TGCGCCAGCAGCCCCGGGACAGGGGCAAACACTGAA. Based on the CDR3 plus reference TRBV5-1 and TRBJ1-1, the full variable domain is KAGVTQTPRYLIKTRGQQVTLSCSPISGHRSVSWYQQTPGQGLQFLFEYFSETQRNKGNFPGRFSGRQFSNSRSEMNVSTLELGDSALYLCASSPGTGANTEAFFGQGTRLTVV.

Concerning this clone itself: Read coverage stops 3 residues before the CDR3 terminus; the germline J gene supplies the remainder. V gene TRBV20-1 combines with J gene TRBJ2-6, with a tentative D call TRBD1 (5 bases). The V end was cut by 5 bases, the J end by 2 bases, with 7 bases between. CDR1 and CDR2 from the germline V gene are DFQATT and SNEGSKA (reference sequence). The length of the CDR3 is 13 residues. The DNA read from the CDR3 is TGCAGTGCTCTAGGGGCTGGGGCCAACGTC. As protein: CSALGAGANV. The complete CDR3 reads CSALGAGANVLTF.

Notes on this clone: The read comes to an end 3 residues before the CDR3 does, leaving the germline J gene to fill in the end. The chain combines TRBV2 with TRBJ2-7; TRBD1 matches at 8 bases. This CDR3 comprises 13 residues. In germline, CDR1 is SNHLY, CDR2 FYNNEI. The junction had 7 bases not matched to a gene; V was cut back by 8 bases and J by 4 bases. The CDR3 spells CASARTGNYEQYF. CDR3 bases read: TGTGCCAGCGCCCGGACAGGGAATTACGAG.

Concerning this clone itself: The CDR3 end is not reached by the read, which stops 3 residues before it; the germline J gene fills it in. This rearrangement joins TRBV2 to TRBJ1-3; D is undetermined. Trimming stripped 6 bases from V and 0 bases from J, with 12 bases between. The V gene's germline CDR1 is SNHLY and CDR2 FYNNEI. The CDR3 extends over 15 amino acids. The chain's CDR3 is CASSQTTSSGNTIYF. The CDR3 bases that were read are TGTGCCAGCAGCCAGACAACTTCCTCTGGAAACACC. Drawing the rest from reference TRBV2 and TRBJ1-3, the complete variable domain is EPEVTQTPSHQVTQMGQEVILRCVPISNHLYFYWYRQILGQKVEFLVSFYNNEISEKSEIFDDQFSVERPDGSNFTLKIRSTKLEDSAMYFCASSQTTSSGNTIYFGEGSWLTVV.

As concerns this clone: The read finishes 3 residues shy of the CDR3 end, and the germline J gene is used to complete it. This chain joins TRBV18 and TRBJ2-7; 9 bases are a match to TRBD1. CDR3 length: 12 amino acids. Germline lookup yields CDR1 KGHSH and CDR2 LQKENI. V lost 8 bases, J lost 5 bases, and 4 bases stayed unmatched. CDR3 in amino acids: CASRDRANEQYF. The CDR3 bases that were read are TGTGCCAGCCGGGACAGGGCGAACGAG. The full variable domain, completed using reference TRBV18 and TRBJ2-7, is NAGVMQNPRHLVRRRGQEARLRCSPMKGHSHVYWYRQLPEEGLKFMVYLQKENIIDESGMPKERFSAEFPKEGPSILRIQQVVRGDSAAYFCASRDRANEQYFGPGTRLTVT.

About this clone itself: The CDR3 is cut off 3 residues early in the read; its end comes from the germline J gene. This chain uses TRBV18 with TRBJ2-5, with 13 nucleotides matching TRBD2. Germline-derived CDR1 and CDR2 are KGHSH and LQKENI. V lost 6 bases and J lost 5; bases outside the gene matches: 6. There are 15 residues in the CDR3. The CDR3 reads CASSRLAGGGETQYF. The CDR3 DNA, read in part, is TGTGCCAGCTCGAGACTAGCGGGAGGAGGGGAGACC.

Of note for this clone: Read coverage stops 3 residues before the CDR3 terminus; the germline J gene supplies the remainder. V gene TRBV29-1 combines with J gene TRBJ2-5; weak D call: TRBD1 (5 bases). The CDR3 runs 13 residues. V lost 0 bases and J 4 bases, leaving 9 bases between the germline ends. Germline V gene lookup returns CDR1 SQVTM and CDR2 ANQGSEA. The CDR3: CSVEDRERETQYF. Partial CDR3 DNA: TGCAGCGTTGAAGACAGGGAAAGAGAGACC.

Remarks on this clone: The CDR3 end is not reached by the read, which stops 3 residues before it; the germline J gene fills it in. This chain connects TRBV7-9 to TRBJ2-1; perhaps TRBD1 as D (7 bases). V lost 0 bases to trimming and J lost 8 bases, with 11 bases between them. This CDR3 region has 14 residues. Germline CDR1 is SEHNR and CDR2 is FQNEAQ (reference sequence). The sequenced CDR3 bases are TGTGCCAGCAGCTTAGCCCAGGGGGGAGATGAG. Translating it yields CASSLAQGGDE. The entire CDR3 sequence reads CASSLAQGGDEQFF.

CDR3 amino acids: CSAQATSGHNEQFF. The sequenced part of the CDR3 DNA is TGCAGTGCCCAGGCGACTAGCGGCCACAATGAG. The V and J genes are TRBV20-1 and TRBJ2-1; 9 nucleotides align to TRBD2. The read halts 3 residues ahead of the CDR3 end, with the missing end drawn from the germline J gene. V dropped 6 bases and J dropped 5; count of bases not matched to a gene: 8. CDR3 length: 14 amino acids. CDR1 is DFQATT and CDR2 is SNEGSKA in the germline V gene (reference sequence).

A note on this clone: The read ends 3 residues before the CDR3 terminus; that terminus is restored from the germline J gene. This rearrangement joins TRBV19 to TRBJ1-6, with 11 bases fitting TRBD1. The length of the CDR3 is 14 residues. The ends lost 5 bases at V and 9 bases at J; junction bases unmatched: 3. Germline-derived CDR1 and CDR2 are LNHDA and SQIVND (reference sequence). The DNA read from the CDR3 is TGTGCCAGTAGTGGGACAGGGGGAAGTTCACCC. Translated: CASSGTGGSSP. The whole CDR3 protein is CASSGTGGSSPLHF.

The CDR3 is CASSPLSSEWNEQYF. The sequenced part of the CDR3 DNA is TGTGCCAGCTCACCACTGAGTAGCGAATGGAACGAG. This chain links TRBV18 with TRBJ2-7, with D maybe TRBD2 (5 bases). The read terminates 3 residues before the CDR3 end, so the remaining end is supplied by the germline J gene. V dropped 1 base and J dropped 5 bases, with 15 bases sitting between them. This CDR3 spans 15 amino acids. Germline assignment: CDR1 KGHSH and CDR2 LQKENI.

Remarks on this clone: The missing CDR3 end, 3 residues past where the read stops, is filled in from the germline J gene. This chain connects TRBV7-2 to TRBJ2-7, with 11 bases fitting TRBD2. V shed 5 bases, J shed 6 bases, and the junction held 6 bases outside the gene matches. CDR1 SGHTA and CDR2 FQGNSA come from the germline V gene. The CDR3 totals 14 residues. The CDR3: CASSGKGLAAEQYF. CDR3 DNA (partial): TGTGCCAGCAGCGGGAAGGGACTAGCGGCCGAG.